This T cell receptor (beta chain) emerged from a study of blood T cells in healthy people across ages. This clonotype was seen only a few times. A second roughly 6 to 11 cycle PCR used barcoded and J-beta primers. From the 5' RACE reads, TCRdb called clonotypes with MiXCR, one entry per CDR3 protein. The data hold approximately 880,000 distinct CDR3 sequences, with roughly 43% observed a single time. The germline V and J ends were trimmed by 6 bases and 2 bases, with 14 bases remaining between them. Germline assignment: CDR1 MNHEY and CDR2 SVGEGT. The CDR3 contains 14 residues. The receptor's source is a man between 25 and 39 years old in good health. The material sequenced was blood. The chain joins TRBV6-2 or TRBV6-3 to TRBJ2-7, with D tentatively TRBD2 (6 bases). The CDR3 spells CASRNRDLTYEQYF. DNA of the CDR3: TGTGCCAGCAGAAACCGGGACTTGACCTACGAGCAGTACTTC.